This T cell receptor (beta chain) was documented in a study of blood T cell repertoires in COVID-19. In the source study's methods: How many nucleated cells were present was estimated from reference gene primer amplification. Data came from immunoSEQ multiplex PCR; TCRdb stores just in-frame clones and leaves some out. That table supplies the V and J calls and clone size; D and trimming were determined from the DNA. Among about 180,000 clones listed, roughly 88% were seen once. The clonotype comes from a woman in her 30s who had recovered from COVID-19. The sample comprised PBMCs or T cells enriched from blood (not recorded which).

The chain's CDR3 is CASSSPEAVAKNIQYF. The DNA of the CDR3 is TGTGCCAGCAGCTCCCCAGAGGCAGTAGCCAAAAACATTCAGTACTTC. This chain links TRBV28 with TRBJ2-4, with D unclear. Trimming left V 6 bases short and J 0 bases short, with 15 bases between. This CDR3 has 16 amino acids. The V gene's germline CDR1 is MDHEN and CDR2 SYDVKM.